The 14 T cell receptor beta chains presented below share a single source sample, sequenced in a study of blood T cell repertoires in COVID-19. The repertoire was sequenced with immunoSEQ multiplex PCR; TCRdb's copy has only in-frame clones and lacks some. The sample lists tens of thousands of clones, 85% to 90% occurring once. Sequenced input: peripheral blood. The source is a human donor in a cohort sampled during active COVID-19. The donor label of this sample is uncertain.

Only one count was recorded for this clone. The rearrangement links TRBV3-1 (or the pseudogene TRBV3-2) to TRBJ2-3, with 8 bases fitting TRBD2. CDR1 is LGHDT and CDR2 is YNNKEL in the germline V gene (reference sequence). The length of the CDR3 is 15 residues. Trimming took 3 bases from V and 0 from J; bases not matched to a gene: 2. CDR3 residues: CASSHSSGSTDTQYF. The CDR3 DNA is TGTGCCAGCAGCCACTCTAGCGGGAGCACAGATACGCAGTATTTT.

J is TRBJ1-1 and V is TRBV5-1, with 8 bases that match TRBD1. The J segment lost 3 bases and the V segment lost 6 bases, leaving 4 bases of the junction unmatched. The germline V gene has CDR1 SGHRS and CDR2 YFSETQ. The length of the CDR3 is 13 residues. In DNA form, the CDR3 reads TGCGCCAGCACCAGGGGGCGAGACACTGAAGCTTTCTTT. Protein: CASTRGRDTEAFF. The whole variable domain, remainder taken from reference TRBV5-1 and TRBJ1-1, is KAGVTQTPRYLIKTRGQQVTLSCSPISGHRSVSWYQQTPGQGLQFLFEYFSETQRNKGNFPGRFSGRQFSNSRSEMNVSTLELGDSALYLCASTRGRDTEAFFGQGTRLTVV.

This clone has only a few counts. The V call is TRBV5-1, the J call TRBJ2-7, with 11 positions matching TRBD2. The CDR3 consists of 15 residues. V trimming: 4 bases; J trimming: 0 bases; junction bases outside the gene matches: 3. Germline V CDR1 and CDR2: SGHRS, YFSETQ. In DNA form, the CDR3 reads TGCGCCAGCAGCGGGGGGACTAGCGGCTCCTACGAGCAGTACTTC. It yields the protein CASSGGTSGSYEQYF.

V is TRBV11-2 and J is TRBJ2-7; TRBD1 might be the D (5 bases). This CDR3 has 13 amino acids. Germline V CDR1 and CDR2: SGHAT, FQNNGV. The V end was cut by 1 base, the J end by 9 bases, with 13 bases between. CDR3 amino acids: CASSLGSGLVQYF. DNA of the CDR3: TGTGCCAGCAGCTTAGGATCAGGGCTGGTGCAGTACTTC. Combining the CDR3 with reference TRBV11-2 and TRBJ2-7 gives the whole variable domain EAGVAQSPRYKIIEKRQSVAFWCNPISGHATLYWYQQILGQGPKLLIQFQNNGVVDDSQLPKDRFSAERLKGVDSTLKIQPAKLEDSAVYLCASSLGSGLVQYFGPGTRLTVT.

This chain links TRBV24-1 with TRBJ2-2; TRBD1 aligns across 8 bases. Germline-derived CDR1 and CDR2 are KGHDR and SFDVKD. This CDR3 contains 15 residues. The junction had 4 bases not matched to a gene; V was cut back by 4 bases and J by 4 bases. The CDR3: CATSERTGITGELFF. In nucleotides, the CDR3 is TGTGCCACCAGTGAACGGACAGGGATCACCGGGGAGCTGTTTTTT.

This chain joins TRBV5-1 and TRBJ2-7; 13 bases match TRBD2. The CDR3 is 14 residues long. V dropped 4 bases and J dropped 5; count of bases not matched to a gene: 3. Per the germline V gene, CDR1 is SGHRS and CDR2 is YFSETQ. DNA of the CDR3: TGCGCCAGCAGCCGGACTAGCGGGAGAGACGAGCAGTACTTC. The encoded protein is CASSRTSGRDEQYF.

The V and J genes are TRBV4-2 and TRBJ2-3; D possibly corresponds to TRBD1 (6 bases). V gave up 0 bases and J gave up 0 bases, with 19 bases separating them. The CDR3 consists of 19 residues. Germline CDR1 LGHNA, CDR2 YNFKEQ. CDR3 in amino acids: CASSQDSRGSTASTDTQYF. The CDR3 DNA is TGTGCCAGCAGCCAAGACTCTAGGGGGAGCACCGCTAGCACAGATACGCAGTATTTT.

Only a few counts were recorded for this clone. This sequence joins TRBV9 and TRBJ1-6; unclear D gene. The germline CDR1 and CDR2 sequences are SGDLS and YYNGEE. This CDR3 spans 15 amino acids. With 0 bases removed from V and 3 bases from J, the gap between germline ends came to 7 bases. In DNA form, the CDR3 reads TGTGCCAGCAGCGTAGGGGCCTACTATAATTCACCCCTCCACTTT. Its translation is CASSVGAYYNSPLHF.

This clone has only one observation. V is TRBV5-8 and J is TRBJ2-5, with 10 bases fitting TRBD1. CDR1 and CDR2 (germline): SGHTS, YDEGEE. Trimming took 4 bases from V and 3 from J; bases not matched to a gene: 6. The CDR3 covers 15 residues. The CDR3 nucleotides read TGTGCCAGCAGCCGCGGGACAGGGGCCAAAGAGACCCAGTACTTC. It codes for CASSRGTGAKETQYF.

The genes are TRBV6-5 and TRBJ1-1; a possible D gene is TRBD1 (6 bases). The CDR3 extends over 13 amino acids. Trimming left V 6 bases short and J 3 bases short, with 11 bases between. Germline V gives CDR1 MNHEY, CDR2 SVGAGI. In DNA, the CDR3 is TGTGCCAGCAGGTGGTCAGGGGACACTGAAGCTTTCTTT. Its protein product is CASRWSGDTEAFF.

The chain uses TRBV10-3 and TRBJ2-5, with D possibly TRBD2 on 6 matching bases. Trimming took off 11 bases at V and 5 bases at J, with 18 bases between the two ends. Germline CDR1 is ENHRY and CDR2 is SYGVKD. This CDR3 is 13 amino acids long. For the CDR3, the DNA is TGTGCCGTGGGGAGGACGCGAGCGGAGACCCAGTACTTC. Translation gives CAVGRTRAETQYF.

V and J are TRBV18 and TRBJ1-1; D perhaps matches TRBD1 (5 bases). V lost 3 bases, J lost 2 bases, and 16 bases lay in between. Germline loops: CDR1 KGHSH, CDR2 LQKENI. CDR3 length equals 16 residues. CDR3 sequence: CASSPFERDFNTEAFF. The CDR3, as DNA: TGTGCCAGCTCACCGTTCGAAAGGGACTTCAACACTGAAGCTTTCTTT.

The chain combines TRBV19 with TRBJ1-1, with D perhaps matching TRBD1 (6 bases). Trimming stripped 2 bases from V and 3 bases from J, with 10 bases between. This CDR3 is 14 amino acids long. Germline assignment: CDR1 LNHDA and CDR2 SQIVND (reference sequence). CDR3 bases: TGTGCCAGTAGTATAAGGGACATATACACTGAAGCTTTCTTT. This codes for CASSIRDIYTEAFF. The entire variable domain, with the rest obtained from reference TRBV19 and TRBJ1-1, is as follows: DGGITQSPKYLFRKEGQNVTLSCEQNLNHDAMYWYRQDPGQGLRLIYYSQIVNDFQKGDIAEGYSVSREKKESFPLTVTSAQKNPTAFYLCASSIRDIYTEAFFGQGTRLTVV.

The chain uses TRBV5-1 and TRBJ1-2; a possible D gene is TRBD1 (6 bases). The CDR3 sequence is 14 residues long. Germline V CDR1 and CDR2: SGHRS, YFSETQ. Deletions cut 4 bases from V and 4 bases from J, with 14 bases between. Here the CDR3 reads CASSPDTGPYGYTF. The CDR3 region has the DNA TGCGCCAGCAGCCCGGACACAGGGCCCTATGGCTACACCTTC. Drawing the rest from reference TRBV5-1 and TRBJ1-2, the complete variable domain is KAGVTQTPRYLIKTRGQQVTLSCSPISGHRSVSWYQQTPGQGLQFLFEYFSETQRNKGNFPGRFSGRQFSNSRSEMNVSTLELGDSALYLCASSPDTGPYGYTFGSGTRLTVV.